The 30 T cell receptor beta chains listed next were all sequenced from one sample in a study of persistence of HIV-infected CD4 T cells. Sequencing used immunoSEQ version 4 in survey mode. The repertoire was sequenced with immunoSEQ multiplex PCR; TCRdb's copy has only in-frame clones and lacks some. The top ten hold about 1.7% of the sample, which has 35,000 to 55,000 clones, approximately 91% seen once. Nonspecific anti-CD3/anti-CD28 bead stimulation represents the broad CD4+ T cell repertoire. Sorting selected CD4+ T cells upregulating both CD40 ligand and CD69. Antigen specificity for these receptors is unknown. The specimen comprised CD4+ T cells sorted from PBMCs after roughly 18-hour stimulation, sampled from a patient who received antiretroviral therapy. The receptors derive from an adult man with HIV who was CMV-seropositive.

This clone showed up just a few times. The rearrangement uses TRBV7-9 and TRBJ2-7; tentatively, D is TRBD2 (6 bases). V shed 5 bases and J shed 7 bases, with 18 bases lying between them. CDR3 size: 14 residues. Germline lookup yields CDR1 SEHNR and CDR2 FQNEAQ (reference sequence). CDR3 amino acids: CASSTNGAGAEQYF. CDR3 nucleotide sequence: TGTGCCAGCAGCACAAACGGAGCGGGTGCGGAGCAGTACTTC.

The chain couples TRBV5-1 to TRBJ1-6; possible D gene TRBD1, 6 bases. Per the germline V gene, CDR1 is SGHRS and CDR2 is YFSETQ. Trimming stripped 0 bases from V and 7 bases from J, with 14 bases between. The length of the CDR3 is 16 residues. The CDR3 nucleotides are TGCGCCAGCAGCTTGGCTCCGGGGGACAAGAATTCACCCCTCCACTTT. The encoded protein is CASSLAPGDKNSPLHF.

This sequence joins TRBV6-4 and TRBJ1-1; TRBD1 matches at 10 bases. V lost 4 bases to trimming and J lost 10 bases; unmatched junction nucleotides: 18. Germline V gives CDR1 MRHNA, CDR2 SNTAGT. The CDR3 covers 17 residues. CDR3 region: CASSVQGGGDRGLGAFF. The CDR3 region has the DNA TGTGCCAGCAGTGTCCAGGGCGGTGGGGACAGGGGCCTCGGAGCTTTCTTT.

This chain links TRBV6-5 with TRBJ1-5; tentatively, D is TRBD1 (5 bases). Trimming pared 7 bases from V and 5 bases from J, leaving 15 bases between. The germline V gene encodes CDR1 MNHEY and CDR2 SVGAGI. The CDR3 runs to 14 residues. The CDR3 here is CASTQQGAYQPQHF. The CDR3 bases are TGTGCCAGCACCCAGCAGGGCGCCTATCAGCCCCAGCATTTT.

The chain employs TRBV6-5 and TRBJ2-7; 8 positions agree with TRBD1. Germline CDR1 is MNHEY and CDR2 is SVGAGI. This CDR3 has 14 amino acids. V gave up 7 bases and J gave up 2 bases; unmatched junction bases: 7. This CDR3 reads CASKSDRVTYEQYF. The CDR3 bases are TGTGCCAGCAAGTCGGACAGGGTTACCTACGAGCAGTACTTC.

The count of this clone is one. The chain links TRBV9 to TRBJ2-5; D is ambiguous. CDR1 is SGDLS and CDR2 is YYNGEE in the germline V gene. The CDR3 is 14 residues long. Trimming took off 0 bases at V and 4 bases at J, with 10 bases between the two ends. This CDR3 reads CASSVGTLSETQYF. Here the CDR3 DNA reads TGTGCCAGCAGCGTAGGCACACTGTCAGAGACCCAGTACTTC.

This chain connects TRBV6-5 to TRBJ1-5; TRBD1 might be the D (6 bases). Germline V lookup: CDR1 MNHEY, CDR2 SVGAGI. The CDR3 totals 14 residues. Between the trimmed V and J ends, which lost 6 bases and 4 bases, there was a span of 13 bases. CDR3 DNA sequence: TGTGCCAGCAGCCAGGGGATGGGGAATCAGCCCCAGCATTTT. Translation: CASSQGMGNQPQHF.

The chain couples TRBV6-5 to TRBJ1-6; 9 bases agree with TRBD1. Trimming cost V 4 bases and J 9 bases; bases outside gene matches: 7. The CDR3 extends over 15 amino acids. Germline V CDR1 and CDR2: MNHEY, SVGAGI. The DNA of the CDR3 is TGTGCCAGCAGTTCTCCGGGACAGGGAGCTTCACCCCTCCACTTT. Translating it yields CASSSPGQGASPLHF.

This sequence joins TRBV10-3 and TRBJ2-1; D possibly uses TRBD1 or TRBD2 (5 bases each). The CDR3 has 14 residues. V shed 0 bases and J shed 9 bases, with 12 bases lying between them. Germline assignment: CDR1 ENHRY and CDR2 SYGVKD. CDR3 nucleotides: TGTGCCATCAGTGAGTCCCGGGGCAACGGTGAGCAGTTCTTC. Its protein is CAISESRGNGEQFF.

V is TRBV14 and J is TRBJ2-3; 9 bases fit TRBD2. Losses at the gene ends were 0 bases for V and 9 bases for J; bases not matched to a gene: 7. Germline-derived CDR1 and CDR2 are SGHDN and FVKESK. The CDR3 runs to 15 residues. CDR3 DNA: TGTGCCAGCAGCCAAGAAAGGCGACTAGCGGTGACGCAGTATTTT. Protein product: CASSQERRLAVTQYF.

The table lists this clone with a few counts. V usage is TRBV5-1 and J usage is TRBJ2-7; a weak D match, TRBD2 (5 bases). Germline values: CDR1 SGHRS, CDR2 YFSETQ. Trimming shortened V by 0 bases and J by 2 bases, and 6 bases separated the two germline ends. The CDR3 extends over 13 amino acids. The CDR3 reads CASSLDGAYEQYF. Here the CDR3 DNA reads TGCGCCAGCAGCTTGGACGGGGCCTACGAGCAGTACTTC.

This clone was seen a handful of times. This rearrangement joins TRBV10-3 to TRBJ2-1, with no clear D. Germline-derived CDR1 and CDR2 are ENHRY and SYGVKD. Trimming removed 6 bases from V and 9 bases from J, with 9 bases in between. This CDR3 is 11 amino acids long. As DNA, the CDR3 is TGTGCCATCAGAGAAGGAGTTGAGCAGTTCTTC. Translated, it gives CAIREGVEQFF.

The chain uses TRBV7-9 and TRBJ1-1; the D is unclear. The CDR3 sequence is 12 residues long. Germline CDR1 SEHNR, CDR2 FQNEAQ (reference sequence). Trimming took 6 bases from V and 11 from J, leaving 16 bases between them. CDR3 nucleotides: TGTGCCAGCAGGATAGCGCCTTCTGCCGCTTTCTTT. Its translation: CASRIAPSAAFF.

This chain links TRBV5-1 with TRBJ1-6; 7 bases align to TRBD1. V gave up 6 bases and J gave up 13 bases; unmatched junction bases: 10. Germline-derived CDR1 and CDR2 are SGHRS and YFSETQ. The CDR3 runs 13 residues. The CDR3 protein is CASNDREGAPLHF. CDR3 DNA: TGCGCCAGCAACGACAGGGAGGGGGCCCCCCTCCACTTT. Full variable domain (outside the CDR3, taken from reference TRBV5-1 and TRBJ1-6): KAGVTQTPRYLIKTRGQQVTLSCSPISGHRSVSWYQQTPGQGLQFLFEYFSETQRNKGNFPGRFSGRQFSNSRSEMNVSTLELGDSALYLCASNDREGAPLHFGNGTRLTVT.

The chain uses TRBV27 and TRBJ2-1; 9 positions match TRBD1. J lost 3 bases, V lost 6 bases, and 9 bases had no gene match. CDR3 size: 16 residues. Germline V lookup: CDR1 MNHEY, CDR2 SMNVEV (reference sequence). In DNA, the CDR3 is TGTGCCAGCAGCCGAAGTTCGGGACAGGGCTACAATGAGCAGTTCTTC. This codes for CASSRSSGQGYNEQFF.

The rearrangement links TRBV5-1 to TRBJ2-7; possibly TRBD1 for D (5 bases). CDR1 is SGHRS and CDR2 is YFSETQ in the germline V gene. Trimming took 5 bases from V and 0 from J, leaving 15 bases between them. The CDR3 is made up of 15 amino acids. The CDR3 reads CASRSQAIHSYEQYF. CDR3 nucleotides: TGCGCCAGCAGATCACAGGCTATCCACTCCTACGAGCAGTACTTC. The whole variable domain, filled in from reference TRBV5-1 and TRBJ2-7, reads KAGVTQTPRYLIKTRGQQVTLSCSPISGHRSVSWYQQTPGQGLQFLFEYFSETQRNKGNFPGRFSGRQFSNSRSEMNVSTLELGDSALYLCASRSQAIHSYEQYFGPGTRLTVT.

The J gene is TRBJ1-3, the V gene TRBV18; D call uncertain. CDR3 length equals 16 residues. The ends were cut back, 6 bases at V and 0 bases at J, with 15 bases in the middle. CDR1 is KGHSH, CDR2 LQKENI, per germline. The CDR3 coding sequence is TGTGCCAGCTCTTTCGACTGGGGAAGCTCTGGAAACACCATATATTTT. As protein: CASSFDWGSSGNTIYF.

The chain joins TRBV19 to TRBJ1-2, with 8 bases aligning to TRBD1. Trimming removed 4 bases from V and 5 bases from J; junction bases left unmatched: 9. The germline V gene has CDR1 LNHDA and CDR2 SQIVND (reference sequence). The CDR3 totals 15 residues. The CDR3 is CASSSSTTGGYGYTF. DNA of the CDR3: TGTGCCAGTAGTAGTTCTACCACAGGGGGATATGGCTACACCTTC.

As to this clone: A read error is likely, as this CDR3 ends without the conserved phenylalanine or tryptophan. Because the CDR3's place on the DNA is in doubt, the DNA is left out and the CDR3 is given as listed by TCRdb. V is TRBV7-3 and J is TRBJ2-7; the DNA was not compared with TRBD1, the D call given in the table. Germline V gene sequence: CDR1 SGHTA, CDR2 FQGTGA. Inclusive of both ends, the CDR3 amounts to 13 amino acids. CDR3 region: CASSLTATGPPVL.

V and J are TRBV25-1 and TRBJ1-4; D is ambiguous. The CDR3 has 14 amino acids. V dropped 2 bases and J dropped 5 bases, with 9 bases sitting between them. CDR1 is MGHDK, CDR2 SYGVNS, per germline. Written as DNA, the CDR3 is TGTGCCAGCAGTGAAGGACGTCTCAATGAAAAACTGTTTTTT. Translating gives CASSEGRLNEKLFF.

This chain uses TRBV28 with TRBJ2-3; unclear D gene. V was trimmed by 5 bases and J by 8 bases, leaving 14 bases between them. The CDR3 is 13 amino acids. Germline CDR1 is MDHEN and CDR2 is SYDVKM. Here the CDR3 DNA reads TGTGCCAGCAGTGGACCTCCCCTCCTTACGCAGTATTTT. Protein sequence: CASSGPPLLTQYF.

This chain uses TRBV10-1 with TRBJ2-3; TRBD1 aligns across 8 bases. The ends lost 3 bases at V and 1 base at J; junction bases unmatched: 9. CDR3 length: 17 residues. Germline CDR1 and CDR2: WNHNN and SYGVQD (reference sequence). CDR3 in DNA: TGCGCCAGCAGTGATCCCGCCAGGGGGCGAGGCACAGATACGCAGTATTTT. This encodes CASSDPARGRGTDTQYF.

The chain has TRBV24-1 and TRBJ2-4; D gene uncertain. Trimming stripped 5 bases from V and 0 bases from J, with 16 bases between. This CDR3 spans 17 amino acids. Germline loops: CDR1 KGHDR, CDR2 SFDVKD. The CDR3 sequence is CATSGERSTLAKNIQYF. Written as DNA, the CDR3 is TGTGCCACCAGTGGTGAAAGGAGTACTTTAGCCAAAAACATTCAGTACTTC.

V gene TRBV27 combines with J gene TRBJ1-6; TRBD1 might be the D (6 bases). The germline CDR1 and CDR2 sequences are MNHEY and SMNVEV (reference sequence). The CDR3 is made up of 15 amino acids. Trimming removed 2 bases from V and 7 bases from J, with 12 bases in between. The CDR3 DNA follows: TGTGCCAGCAGTTTACTGGTCAGGGGAAATTCACCCCTCCACTTT. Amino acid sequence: CASSLLVRGNSPLHF.

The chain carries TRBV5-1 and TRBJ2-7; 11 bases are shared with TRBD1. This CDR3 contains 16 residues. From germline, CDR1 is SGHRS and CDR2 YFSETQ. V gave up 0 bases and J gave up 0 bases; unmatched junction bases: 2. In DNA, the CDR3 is TGCGCCAGCAGCTTGGACGGACAGGGGGCCTCCTACGAGCAGTACTTC. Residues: CASSLDGQGASYEQYF.

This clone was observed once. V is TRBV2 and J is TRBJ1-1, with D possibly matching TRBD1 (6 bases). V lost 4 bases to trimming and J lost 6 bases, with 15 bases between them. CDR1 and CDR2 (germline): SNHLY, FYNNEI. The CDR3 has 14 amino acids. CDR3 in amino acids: CASSAGRGAPEAFF. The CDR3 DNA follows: TGTGCCAGCAGTGCGGGGCGGGGGGCTCCTGAAGCTTTCTTT.

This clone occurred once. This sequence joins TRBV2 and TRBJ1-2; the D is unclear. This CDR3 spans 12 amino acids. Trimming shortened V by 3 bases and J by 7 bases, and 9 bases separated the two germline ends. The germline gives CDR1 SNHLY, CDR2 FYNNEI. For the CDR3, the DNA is TGTGCCAGCAGTGAGAGGATCAGTGGCTACACCTTC. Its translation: CASSERISGYTF.

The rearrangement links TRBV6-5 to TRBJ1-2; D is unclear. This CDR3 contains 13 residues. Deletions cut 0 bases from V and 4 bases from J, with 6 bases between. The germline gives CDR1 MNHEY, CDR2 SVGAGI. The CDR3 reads CASSYSKGYGYTF. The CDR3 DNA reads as TGTGCCAGCAGTTACTCGAAGGGCTATGGCTACACCTTC.

CDR3 DNA: TGTGCCAGCAGACCGACAGCTAACTATGGCTACACCTTC. As protein: CASRPTANYGYTF. The chain combines TRBV28 with TRBJ1-2, with a tentative D call TRBD1 (5 bases). This CDR3 is 13 amino acids long. V lost 6 bases and J lost 0, with 8 bases in between. Germline loops: CDR1 MDHEN, CDR2 SYDVKM.

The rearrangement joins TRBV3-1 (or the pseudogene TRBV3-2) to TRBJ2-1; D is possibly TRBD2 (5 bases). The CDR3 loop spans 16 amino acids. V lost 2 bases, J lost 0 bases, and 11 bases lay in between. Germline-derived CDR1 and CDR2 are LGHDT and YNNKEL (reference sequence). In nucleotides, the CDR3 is TGTGCCAGCAGCCAAATGCCGGGGAGCTCCTACAATGAGCAGTTCTTC. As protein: CASSQMPGSSYNEQFF.